These 18 T cell receptor beta chains share one sample of origin, sequenced in a study of T cell responses to AZD1222 COVID-19 vaccine. The repertoire was sequenced with immunoSEQ multiplex PCR; TCRdb's copy has only in-frame clones and lacks some. The repertoire has 140,000 to 150,000 clones, about 87% of them found once; the top ten carry about 15%. The starting material was peripheral blood, obtained on day 0 of AZD1222 vaccination. The source is an adult in good health.

DNA for the CDR3: TGTGCCAGCAGCCAGGGACAGATTAATGAAAAACTGTTTTTT. As protein: CASSQGQINEKLFF. The rearrangement uses TRBV9 and TRBJ1-4, with TRBD1 matching 7 bases. V lost 4 bases to trimming and J lost 4 bases; unmatched junction nucleotides: 4. The CDR3 is made up of 14 amino acids. Germline values: CDR1 SGDLS, CDR2 YYNGEE.

In DNA form, the CDR3 reads TGTGCCAGCAGCTTAAATGGAGCTTATAATTCACCCCTCCACTTT. Protein: CASSLNGAYNSPLHF. The rearrangement links TRBV7-3 to TRBJ1-6; D is ambiguous. V was trimmed by 1 base and J by 4 bases, leaving 8 bases between them. Germline values: CDR1 SGHTA, CDR2 FQGTGA. CDR3 size: 15 residues.

The count of this clone is one. This CDR3 reads CASSKVLVLSGANVLTF. In DNA, the CDR3 is TGTGCCAGTAGTAAGGTCTTGGTACTGTCTGGGGCCAACGTCCTGACTTTC. The V call is TRBV19, the J call TRBJ2-6; D gene uncertain. Trimming shortened V by 4 bases and J by 1 base, and 14 bases separated the two germline ends. Germline V lookup: CDR1 LNHDA, CDR2 SQIVND (reference sequence). This CDR3 comprises 17 residues. Looking up the rest from reference TRBV19 and TRBJ2-6 gives the full variable domain: DGGITQSPKYLFRKEGQNVTLSCEQNLNHDAMYWYRQDPGQGLRLIYYSQIVNDFQKGDIAEGYSVSREKKESFPLTVTSAQKNPTAFYLCASSKVLVLSGANVLTFGAGSRLTVL.

This sequence joins TRBV5-1 and TRBJ2-7, with D tentatively TRBD1 (6 bases). Germline lookup yields CDR1 SGHRS and CDR2 YFSETQ. The CDR3 extends over 14 amino acids. Trimming stripped 0 bases from V and 9 bases from J, with 16 bases between. The chain's CDR3 is CASSLESRGLGQYF. The CDR3 bases are TGCGCCAGCAGCTTGGAGAGCAGGGGCTTAGGGCAGTACTTC.

The chain is built from TRBV7-2 and TRBJ2-7, with D hard to call. The CDR3 runs to 15 residues. V was pared by 4 bases and J by 6 bases, with 19 bases between. The germline CDR1 and CDR2 sequences are SGHTA and FQGNSA. The CDR3 is CASSSRTLTESEQYF. The CDR3 DNA reads TGTGCCAGCAGCTCCCGAACGCTAACAGAGAGCGAGCAGTACTTC.

The chain employs TRBV7-2 and TRBJ1-5; D possibly corresponds to TRBD1 (5 bases). Germline lookup yields CDR1 SGHTA and CDR2 FQGNSA. V was cut by 3 bases and J by 4 bases, with 16 bases left in between. The CDR3 runs 16 residues. CDR3 region: CASSFGTAVYNQPQHF. In nucleotides, the CDR3 is TGTGCCAGCAGCTTCGGGACCGCCGTCTATAATCAGCCCCAGCATTTT.

This chain joins TRBV5-6 and TRBJ2-3; 7 bases agree with TRBD1. With 0 bases clipped from V and 1 base from J, the junction kept 11 bases outside the gene matches. This CDR3 is 18 amino acids long. The germline V gene has CDR1 SGHDT and CDR2 YYEEEE. The CDR3 sequence is CASSLDRGSFVGTDTQYF. For the CDR3, the DNA is TGTGCCAGCAGCTTGGACAGGGGTAGTTTTGTCGGCACAGATACGCAGTATTTT.

This chain joins TRBV5-1 and TRBJ2-2; D is unresolved. The V gene's germline CDR1 is SGHRS and CDR2 YFSETQ. The CDR3 loop spans 17 amino acids. V shed 3 bases and J shed 5 bases, with 20 bases lying between them. The CDR3 region has the DNA TGCGCCAGCAGCTCTGGAAATGTCGGGCGAAGTACCGGGGAGCTGTTTTTT. The encoded protein is CASSSGNVGRSTGELFF.

J is TRBJ1-6 and V is TRBV7-2; TRBD1 is a possible D gene (5 bases). Between the trimmed V and J ends, which lost 1 base and 10 bases, there was a span of 14 bases. This CDR3 is built from 15 residues. Germline V gives CDR1 SGHTA, CDR2 FQGNSA. The CDR3 DNA reads TGTGCCAGCAGCTTAGTGGGGGAACTGGGATCACCCCTCCACTTT. Translation gives CASSLVGELGSPLHF.

The chain links TRBV18 to TRBJ1-1; 9 bases fit TRBD1. Looked up from germline, CDR1 is KGHSH and CDR2 is LQKENI. V lost 6 bases, J lost 7 bases, and 18 bases stayed unmatched. There are 17 residues in the CDR3. The CDR3 DNA is TGTGCCAGCTCGCCCGGCGGGGTACAGGGGGCGCAAGGTGAAGCTTTCTTT. Protein sequence: CASSPGGVQGAQGEAFF.

CDR3 residues: CASSLAGGADYGYTF. The CDR3 nucleotides read TGTGCCAGCAGCTTAGCAGGGGGTGCTGACTATGGCTACACCTTC. V gene TRBV7-2 combines with J gene TRBJ1-2; TRBD1 is a possible D gene (6 bases). Trimming took 0 bases from V and 3 from J, leaving 11 bases between them. Germline CDR1 is SGHTA and CDR2 is FQGNSA. The CDR3 covers 15 residues.

The V and J genes are TRBV3-1 (or the pseudogene TRBV3-2) and TRBJ1-5; D perhaps matches TRBD1 (5 bases). Trimming stripped 1 base from V and 6 bases from J, with 10 bases between. Germline lookup yields CDR1 LGHDT and CDR2 YNNKEL (reference sequence). The CDR3 is made up of 14 amino acids. The CDR3 region is CASSQGRGAQPQHF. The CDR3 DNA follows: TGTGCCAGCAGCCAAGGTAGAGGGGCTCAGCCCCAGCATTTT.

The gene calls are TRBV29-1 and TRBJ1-5; 9 nucleotides align to TRBD1. Looked up from germline, CDR1 is SQVTM and CDR2 is ANQGSEA. The length of the CDR3 is 14 residues. V was pared by 7 bases and J by 8 bases, with 12 bases of the junction left unmatched. CDR3 residues: CSASPGQGMEPQHF. CDR3 DNA: TGCAGCGCCTCACCGGGACAGGGAATGGAGCCCCAGCATTTT. Using reference TRBV29-1 and TRBJ1-5 for the parts outside the CDR3, the full variable domain is SAVISQKPSRDICQRGTSLTIQCQVDSQVTMMFWYRQQPGQSLTLIATANQGSEATYESGFVIDKFPISRPNLTFSTLTVSNMSPEDSSIYLCSASPGQGMEPQHFGDGTRLSIL.

Only a few counts were recorded for this clone. DNA for the CDR3: TGTGCCAGCTCCCGGGGTTGGGGCAAGGGCCAAAAAGGGAACACTGAAGCTTTCTTT. Its translation is CASSRGWGKGQKGNTEAFF. This chain joins TRBV19 and TRBJ1-1; D is possibly TRBD1 (5 bases). Between the trimmed V and J ends, which lost 9 bases and 1 base, there was a span of 30 bases. The CDR3 contains 19 residues. The germline gives CDR1 LNHDA, CDR2 SQIVND (reference sequence).

The chain employs TRBV12-3 or TRBV12-4 and TRBJ1-5; TRBD1 agrees at 7 bases. The J segment lost 5 bases and the V segment lost 6 bases, leaving 4 bases of the junction unmatched. The CDR3 is 13 residues long. The CDR3 coding sequence is TGTGCCAGCAGACGACAGGGAGATCAGCCCCAGCATTTT. Its protein is CASRRQGDQPQHF.

The chain is built from TRBV7-9 and TRBJ1-2; unclear D gene. The germline gives CDR1 SEHNR, CDR2 FQNEAQ (reference sequence). The CDR3 length is 14 residues. V was pared by 5 bases and J by 4 bases, with 14 bases between. CDR3 residues: CASSPSEGGYGYTF. CDR3 in DNA: TGTGCCAGCAGCCCTTCGGAGGGAGGCTATGGCTACACCTTC.

The chain joins TRBV5-6 to TRBJ1-2; D remains unclear. This CDR3 comprises 14 residues. Trimming shortened V by 1 base and J by 5 bases, and 12 bases separated the two germline ends. Germline CDR1 and CDR2: SGHDT and YYEEEE. This CDR3 is CASSLSGNRYGYTF. The CDR3 bases are TGTGCCAGCAGCTTGTCTGGGAACAGATATGGCTACACCTTC. The full variable domain, with the rest looked up from reference TRBV5-6 and TRBJ1-2, is DAGVTQSPTHLIKTRGQQVTLRCSPKSGHDTVSWYQQALGQGPQFIFQYYEEEERQRGNFPDRFSGHQFPNYSSELNVNALLLGDSALYLCASSLSGNRYGYTFGSGTRLTVV.

This chain links TRBV3-1 (or the pseudogene TRBV3-2) with TRBJ1-5; weak D call: TRBD1 (6 bases). Trimming removed 2 bases from V and 8 bases from J, with 16 bases in between. The germline V gene has CDR1 LGHDT and CDR2 YNNKEL (reference sequence). The CDR3 sequence is 15 residues long. The CDR3 spells CASSQFTGAGEPQHF. The CDR3 DNA sequence: TGTGCCAGCAGCCAATTTACGGGGGCTGGGGAGCCCCAGCATTTT.